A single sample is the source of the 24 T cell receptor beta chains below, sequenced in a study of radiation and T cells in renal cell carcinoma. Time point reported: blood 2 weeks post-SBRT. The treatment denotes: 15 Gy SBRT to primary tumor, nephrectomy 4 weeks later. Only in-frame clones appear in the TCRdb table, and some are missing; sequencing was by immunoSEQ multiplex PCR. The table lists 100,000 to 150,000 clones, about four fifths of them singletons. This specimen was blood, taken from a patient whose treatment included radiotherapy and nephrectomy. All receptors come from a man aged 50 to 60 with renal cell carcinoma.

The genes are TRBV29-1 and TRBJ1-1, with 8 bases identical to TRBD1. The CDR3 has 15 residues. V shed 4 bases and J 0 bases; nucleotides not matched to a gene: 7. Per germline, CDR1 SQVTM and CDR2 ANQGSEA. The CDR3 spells CSVAGGWGMNTEAFF. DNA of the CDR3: TGCAGCGTTGCAGGGGGCTGGGGTATGAACACTGAAGCTTTCTTT. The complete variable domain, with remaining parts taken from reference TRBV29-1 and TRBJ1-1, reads SAVISQKPSRDICQRGTSLTIQCQVDSQVTMMFWYRQQPGQSLTLIATANQGSEATYESGFVIDKFPISRPNLTFSTLTVSNMSPEDSSIYLCSVAGGWGMNTEAFFGQGTRLTVV.

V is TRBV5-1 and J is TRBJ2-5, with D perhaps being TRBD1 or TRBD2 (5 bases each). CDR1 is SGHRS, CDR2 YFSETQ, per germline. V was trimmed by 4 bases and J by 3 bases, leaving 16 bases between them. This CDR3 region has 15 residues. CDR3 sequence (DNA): TGCGCCAGCAGCCCCGAACCCGGGACCGAAGAGACCCAGTACTTC. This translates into CASSPEPGTEETQYF. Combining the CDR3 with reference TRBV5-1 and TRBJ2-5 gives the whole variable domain KAGVTQTPRYLIKTRGQQVTLSCSPISGHRSVSWYQQTPGQGLQFLFEYFSETQRNKGNFPGRFSGRQFSNSRSEMNVSTLELGDSALYLCASSPEPGTEETQYFGPGTRLLVL.

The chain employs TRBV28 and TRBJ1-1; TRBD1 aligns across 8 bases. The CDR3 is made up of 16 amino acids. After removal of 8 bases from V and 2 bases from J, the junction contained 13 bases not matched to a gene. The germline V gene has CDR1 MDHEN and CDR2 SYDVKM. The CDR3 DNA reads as TGTGCCAGCGAAGACCCTGTGGCAGGGGGCAACACTGAAGCTTTCTTT. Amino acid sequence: CASEDPVAGGNTEAFF.

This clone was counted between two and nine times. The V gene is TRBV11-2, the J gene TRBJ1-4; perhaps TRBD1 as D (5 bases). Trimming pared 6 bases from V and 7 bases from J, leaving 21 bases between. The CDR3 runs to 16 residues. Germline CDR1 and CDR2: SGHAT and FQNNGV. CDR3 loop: CASRREGRSPSEKLFF. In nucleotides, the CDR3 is TGTGCCAGCAGGCGCGAGGGGAGGAGTCCGAGTGAAAAACTGTTTTTT. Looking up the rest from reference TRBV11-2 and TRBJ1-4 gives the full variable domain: EAGVAQSPRYKIIEKRQSVAFWCNPISGHATLYWYQQILGQGPKLLIQFQNNGVVDDSQLPKDRFSAERLKGVDSTLKIQPAKLEDSAVYLCASRREGRSPSEKLFFGSGTQLSVL.

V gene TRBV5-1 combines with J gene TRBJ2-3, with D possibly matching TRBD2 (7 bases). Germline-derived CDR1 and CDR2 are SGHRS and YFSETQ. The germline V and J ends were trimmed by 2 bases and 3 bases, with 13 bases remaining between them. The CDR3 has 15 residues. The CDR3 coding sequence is TGCGCCAGCAGCTTATCGGGGGGCGGGACAGATACGCAGTATTTT. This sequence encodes CASSLSGGGTDTQYF.

CDR3 protein: CAISEGVGTRAEAFF. For the CDR3, the DNA is TGTGCCATCAGTGAGGGAGTCGGAACACGGGCTGAAGCTTTCTTT. The V call is TRBV10-3, the J call TRBJ1-1, with unresolved D. The ends were cut back, 2 bases at V and 6 bases at J, with 16 bases in the middle. The CDR3 consists of 15 residues. Germline CDR1 and CDR2: ENHRY and SYGVKD.

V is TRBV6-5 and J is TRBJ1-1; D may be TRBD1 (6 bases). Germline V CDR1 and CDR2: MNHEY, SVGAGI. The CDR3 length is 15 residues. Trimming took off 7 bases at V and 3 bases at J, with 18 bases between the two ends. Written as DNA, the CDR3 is TGTGCCAGCATCTCAGGACAGCCTTTATACACTGAAGCTTTCTTT. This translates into CASISGQPLYTEAFF.

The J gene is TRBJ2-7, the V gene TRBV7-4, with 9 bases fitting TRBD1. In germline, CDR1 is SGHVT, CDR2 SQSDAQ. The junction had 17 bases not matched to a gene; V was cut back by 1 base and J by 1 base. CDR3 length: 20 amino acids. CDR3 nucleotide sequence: TGTGCCAGCAGCTTAGAATCGGCTTTTAGTCGGGACAGGGTTTCCTACGAGCAGTACTTC. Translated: CASSLESAFSRDRVSYEQYF.

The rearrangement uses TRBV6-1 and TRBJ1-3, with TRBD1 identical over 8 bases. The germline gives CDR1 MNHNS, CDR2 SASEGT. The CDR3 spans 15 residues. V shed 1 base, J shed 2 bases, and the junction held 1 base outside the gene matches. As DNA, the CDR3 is TGTGCCAGCAGTGAAGACAGGGGGACTGGAAACACCATATATTTT. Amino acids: CASSEDRGTGNTIYF.

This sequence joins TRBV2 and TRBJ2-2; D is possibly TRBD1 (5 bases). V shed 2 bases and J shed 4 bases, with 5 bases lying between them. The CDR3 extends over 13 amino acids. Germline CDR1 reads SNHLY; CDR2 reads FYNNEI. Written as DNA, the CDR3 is TGTGCCAGCAGTGAACAGGGCACCGGGGAGCTGTTTTTT. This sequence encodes CASSEQGTGELFF. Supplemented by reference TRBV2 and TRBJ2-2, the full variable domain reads EPEVTQTPSHQVTQMGQEVILRCVPISNHLYFYWYRQILGQKVEFLVSFYNNEISEKSEIFDDQFSVERPDGSNFTLKIRSTKLEDSAMYFCASSEQGTGELFFGEGSRLTVL.

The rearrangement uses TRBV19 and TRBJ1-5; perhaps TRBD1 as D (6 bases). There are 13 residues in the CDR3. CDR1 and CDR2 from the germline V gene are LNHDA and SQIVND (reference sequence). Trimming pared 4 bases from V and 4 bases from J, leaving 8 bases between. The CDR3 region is CASSSQGNQPQHF. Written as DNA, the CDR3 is TGTGCCAGTAGTAGCCAGGGGAATCAGCCCCAGCATTTT.

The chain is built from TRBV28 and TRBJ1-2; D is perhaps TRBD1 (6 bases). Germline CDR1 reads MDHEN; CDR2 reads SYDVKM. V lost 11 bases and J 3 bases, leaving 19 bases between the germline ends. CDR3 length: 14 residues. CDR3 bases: TGTGCCTCCAATCGAGGGGGAAATGACTATGGCTACACCTTC. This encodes CASNRGGNDYGYTF.

CDR3 in DNA: TGCAGCGTTGAAGATGGGACAGGGGGTTCCTACGAGCAGTACTTC. Protein: CSVEDGTGGSYEQYF. V is TRBV29-1 and J is TRBJ2-7, with 11 bases that match TRBD1. The ends lost 0 bases at V and 1 base at J; junction bases unmatched: 2. This CDR3 has 15 residues. CDR1 and CDR2 from the germline V gene are SQVTM and ANQGSEA.

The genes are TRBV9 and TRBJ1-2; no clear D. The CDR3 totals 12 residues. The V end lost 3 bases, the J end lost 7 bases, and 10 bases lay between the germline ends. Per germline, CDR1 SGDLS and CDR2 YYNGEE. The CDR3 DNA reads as TGTGCCAGCAGCGCCGGCGATCTTGGCTACACCTTC. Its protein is CASSAGDLGYTF.

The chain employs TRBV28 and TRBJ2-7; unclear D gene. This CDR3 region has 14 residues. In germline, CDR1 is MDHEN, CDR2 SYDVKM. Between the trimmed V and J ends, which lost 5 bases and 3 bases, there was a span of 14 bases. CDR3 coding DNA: TGTGCCAGCAGTCCACCTTGGGTCAACTACGAGCAGTACTTC. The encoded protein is CASSPPWVNYEQYF.

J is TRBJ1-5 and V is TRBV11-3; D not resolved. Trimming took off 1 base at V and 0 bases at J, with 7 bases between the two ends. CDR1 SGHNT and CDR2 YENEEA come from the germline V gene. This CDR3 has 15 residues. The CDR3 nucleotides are TGTGCCAGCAGCTTAGTAAGGTATAGCAATCAGCCCCAGCATTTT. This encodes CASSLVRYSNQPQHF.

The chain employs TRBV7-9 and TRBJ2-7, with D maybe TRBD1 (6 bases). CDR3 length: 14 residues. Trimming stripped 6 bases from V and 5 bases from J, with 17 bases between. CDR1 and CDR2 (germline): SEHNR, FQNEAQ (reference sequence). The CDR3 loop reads CASRQSDRFDEQYF. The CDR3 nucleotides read TGTGCCAGCAGACAATCAGACAGGTTCGACGAGCAGTACTTC.

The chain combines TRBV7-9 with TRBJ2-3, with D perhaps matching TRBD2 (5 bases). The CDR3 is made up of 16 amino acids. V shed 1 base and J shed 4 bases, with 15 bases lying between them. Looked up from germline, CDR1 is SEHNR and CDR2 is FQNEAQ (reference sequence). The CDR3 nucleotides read TGTGCCAGCAGCTTAGGTTGGATTCCGGGATCAGATACGCAGTATTTT. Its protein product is CASSLGWIPGSDTQYF.

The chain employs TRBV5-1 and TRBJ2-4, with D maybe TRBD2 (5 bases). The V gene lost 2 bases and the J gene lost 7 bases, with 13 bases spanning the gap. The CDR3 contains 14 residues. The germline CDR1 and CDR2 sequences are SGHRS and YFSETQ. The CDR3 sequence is CASSLHGSGNIQYF. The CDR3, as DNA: TGCGCCAGCAGCTTACACGGCTCGGGGAACATTCAGTACTTC.

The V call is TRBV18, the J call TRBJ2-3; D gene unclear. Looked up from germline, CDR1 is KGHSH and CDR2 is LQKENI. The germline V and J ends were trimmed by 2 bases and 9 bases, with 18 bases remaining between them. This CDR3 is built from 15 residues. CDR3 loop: CASSPADPDASTQYF. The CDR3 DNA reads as TGTGCCAGCTCACCAGCGGACCCGGATGCTTCCACGCAGTATTTT. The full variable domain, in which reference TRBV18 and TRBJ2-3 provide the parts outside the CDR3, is NAGVMQNPRHLVRRRGQEARLRCSPMKGHSHVYWYRQLPEEGLKFMVYLQKENIIDESGMPKERFSAEFPKEGPSILRIQQVVRGDSAAYFCASSPADPDASTQYFGPGTRLTVL.

The chain's CDR3 is CASTTTQPQHF. The CDR3 region has the DNA TGTGCCAGCACTACCACTCAGCCCCAGCATTTT. The V call is TRBV28, the J call TRBJ1-5; unclear D gene. Per the germline V gene, CDR1 is MDHEN and CDR2 is SYDVKM. This CDR3 spans 11 amino acids. The V end was cut by 7 bases, the J end by 6 bases, with 7 bases between. Filled out from reference TRBV28 and TRBJ1-5, the complete variable domain reads DVKVTQSSRYLVKRTGEKVFLECVQDMDHENMFWYRQDPGLGLRLIYFSYDVKMKEKGDIPEGYSVSREKKERFSLILESASTNQTSMYLCASTTTQPQHFGDGTRLSIL.

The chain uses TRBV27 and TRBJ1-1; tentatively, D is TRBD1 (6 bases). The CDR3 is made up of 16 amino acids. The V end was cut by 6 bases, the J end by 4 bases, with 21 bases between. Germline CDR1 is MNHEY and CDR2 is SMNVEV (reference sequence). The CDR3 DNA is TGTGCCAGCAGCACTGTGGGGGGCGGCCTAGGCACTGAAGCTTTCTTT. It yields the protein CASSTVGGGLGTEAFF.

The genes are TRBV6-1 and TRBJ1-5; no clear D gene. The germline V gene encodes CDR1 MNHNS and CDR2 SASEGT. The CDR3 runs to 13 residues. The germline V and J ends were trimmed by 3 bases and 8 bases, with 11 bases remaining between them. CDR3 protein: CASSDLDFKPQHF. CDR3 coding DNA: TGTGCCAGCAGTGATCTGGACTTCAAGCCCCAGCATTTT.

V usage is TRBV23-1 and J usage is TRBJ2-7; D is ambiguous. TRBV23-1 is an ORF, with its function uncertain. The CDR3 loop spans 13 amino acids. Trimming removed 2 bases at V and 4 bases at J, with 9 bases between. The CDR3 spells CASSQGTLYEQYF. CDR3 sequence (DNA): TGCGCCAGCAGTCAAGGAACACTTTACGAGCAGTACTTC.